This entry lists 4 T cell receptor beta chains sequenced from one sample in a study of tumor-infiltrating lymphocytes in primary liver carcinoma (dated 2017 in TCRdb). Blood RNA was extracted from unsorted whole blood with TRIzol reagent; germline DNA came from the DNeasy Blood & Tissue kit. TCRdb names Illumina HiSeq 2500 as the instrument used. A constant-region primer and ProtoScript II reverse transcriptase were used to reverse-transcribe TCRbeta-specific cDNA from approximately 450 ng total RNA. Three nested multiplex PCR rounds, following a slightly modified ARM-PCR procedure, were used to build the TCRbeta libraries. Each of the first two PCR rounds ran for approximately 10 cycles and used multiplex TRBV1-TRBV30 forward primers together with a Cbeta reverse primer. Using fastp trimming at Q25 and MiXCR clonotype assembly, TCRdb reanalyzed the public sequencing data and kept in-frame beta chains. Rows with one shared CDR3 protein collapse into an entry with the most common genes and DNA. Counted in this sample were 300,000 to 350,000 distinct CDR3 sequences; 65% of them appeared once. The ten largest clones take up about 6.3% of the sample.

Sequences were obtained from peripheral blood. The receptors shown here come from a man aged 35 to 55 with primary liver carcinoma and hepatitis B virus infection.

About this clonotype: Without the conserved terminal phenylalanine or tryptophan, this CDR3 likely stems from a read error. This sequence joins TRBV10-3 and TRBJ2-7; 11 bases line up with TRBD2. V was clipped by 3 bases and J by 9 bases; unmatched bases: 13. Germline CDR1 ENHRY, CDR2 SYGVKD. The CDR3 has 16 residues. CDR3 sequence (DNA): TGTGCCATCAGTGAATCAAATAGCGGGAGGGCCCACGCGCAGTACTTA. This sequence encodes CAISESNSGRAHAQYL.

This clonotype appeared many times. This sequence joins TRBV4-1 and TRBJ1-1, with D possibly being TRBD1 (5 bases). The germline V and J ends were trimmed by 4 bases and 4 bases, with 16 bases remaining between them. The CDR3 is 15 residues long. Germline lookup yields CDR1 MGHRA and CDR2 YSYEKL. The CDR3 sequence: CASSRNAEGRTEAFF. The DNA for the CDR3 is TGCGCCAGCAGCCGAAATGCCGAGGGACGCACTGAAGCTTTCTTT.

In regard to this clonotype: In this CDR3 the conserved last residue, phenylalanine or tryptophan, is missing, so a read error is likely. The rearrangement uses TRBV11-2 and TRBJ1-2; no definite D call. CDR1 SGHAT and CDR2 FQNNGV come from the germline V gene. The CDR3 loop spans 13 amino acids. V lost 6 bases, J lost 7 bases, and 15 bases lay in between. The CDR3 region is CASSSQGLRGYTL. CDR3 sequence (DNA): TGTGCCAGCAGTTCGCAAGGATTACGTGGCTACACCCTC.

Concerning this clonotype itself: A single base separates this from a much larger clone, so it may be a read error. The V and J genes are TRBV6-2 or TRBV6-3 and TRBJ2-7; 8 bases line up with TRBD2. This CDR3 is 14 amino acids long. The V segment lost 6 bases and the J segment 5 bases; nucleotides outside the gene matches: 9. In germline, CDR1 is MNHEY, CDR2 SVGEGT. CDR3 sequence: CASRVAGRPDEQYF. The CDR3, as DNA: TGTGCCAGCAGAGTAGCGGGAAGGCCAGACGAGCAGTACTTC.